Listed here are 3 T cell receptor beta chains from one sample, sequenced in a study of response to subunit inactivated influenza vaccine. Each CDR3 protein is one row after TCRdb ran MiXCR on the RT-PCR reads. This repertoire shows fewer than 550,000 distinct CDR3 sequences, roughly 27% found once; its top ten account for 1.9%. The specimen comprised CD4+ T cells sorted from PBMCs, sampled roughly 5 days after vaccination. These receptors originate from a man aged 50 to 60 who received an inactivated influenza vaccine.

This clonotype showed up just a few times. This chain links TRBV21-1 with TRBJ2-7. TRBV21-1 is a listed pseudogene. The length of the CDR3 is 13 residues. The CDR3 spells CASSTAEPYEQYF. The CDR3 nucleotides read TGTGCCAGCAGCACGGCGGAACCCTACGAGCAGTACTTC.

This clonotype was found a few times. The chain couples TRBV28 to TRBJ1-2; 9 positions agree with TRBD1. V trimming: 6 bases; J trimming: 0 bases; junction bases outside the gene matches: 8. From germline, CDR1 is MDHEN and CDR2 SYDVKM. This CDR3 spans 16 amino acids. Here the CDR3 reads CASRTTGGFTNYGYTF. DNA of the CDR3: TGTGCCAGCAGAACGACAGGGGGGTTTACTAACTATGGCTACACCTTC.

The rearrangement uses TRBV9 and TRBJ2-4; 7 bases fit TRBD2. Trimming removed 0 bases from V and 4 bases from J; junction bases left unmatched: 7. Germline CDR1 is SGDLS and CDR2 is YYNGEE. CDR3 length equals 16 residues. This chain's CDR3 is CASSVGEGTQKNIQYF. The CDR3 DNA sequence: TGTGCCAGCAGCGTAGGGGAGGGGACCCAAAAAAACATTCAGTACTTC.